One sample yielded the 12 T cell receptor beta chains listed below, sequenced in a study of Graves' ophthalmopathy and Graves' hyperthyroidism. RNA transcripts were the source from which TCR beta CDR3 regions were amplified. RT-PCR in the first round used HTBI primers; a second-round multiplex PCR followed. Via MiXCR, TCRdb re-called the multiplex PCR reads, giving one row per CDR3 protein. The repertoire includes some 160,000 distinct CDR3 sequences, around 40% of them detected once, and nearly 9% sits in the top ten. The sequencing input was peripheral blood. Receptor source: a man under 40 with Graves' ophthalmopathy.

This clonotype was counted ten times or more. The gene calls are TRBV9 and TRBJ2-7, with D perhaps TRBD1 or TRBD2 (5 bases each). The CDR3 spans 13 residues. Looked up from germline, CDR1 is SGDLS and CDR2 is YYNGEE. V gave up 7 bases and J gave up 0 bases, with 11 bases separating them. The CDR3 DNA sequence: TGTGCCAGCGGGACGGGTAGCTCCTACGAGCAGTACTTC. It yields the protein CASGTGSSYEQYF.

The genes are TRBV6-1 and TRBJ1-1; 8 positions agree with TRBD1. Germline values: CDR1 MNHNS, CDR2 SASEGT. The CDR3 contains 14 residues. Germline trimming cut 5 bases from V and 5 bases from J; bases unmatched to any gene: 7. The CDR3 coding sequence is TGTGCCAGCAGTCCCCAACAGGGGGTAACTGAAGCTTTCTTT. Its translation: CASSPQQGVTEAFF.

This clonotype has a count of ten or more. This chain links TRBV6-2 or TRBV6-3 with TRBJ2-7; no definite D call. The V end lost 2 bases, the J end lost 2 bases, and 7 bases lay between the germline ends. The germline V gene has CDR1 MNHEY and CDR2 SVGEGT. The CDR3 length is 13 residues. In DNA form, the CDR3 reads TGTGCCAGCAGTTACGATGGGGCCTACGAGCAGTACTTC. This encodes CASSYDGAYEQYF.

In this sample, this clonotype turned up once. This sequence joins TRBV12-3 or TRBV12-4 and TRBJ2-4, with 7 bases matching TRBD1. The J segment lost 7 bases and the V segment lost 6 bases, leaving 18 bases of the junction unmatched. The CDR3 sequence is 17 residues long. The CDR3 DNA is TGTGCCAGCAGCCTTAGACAGGGAGTAATTGGGGTTAACATTCAGTACTTC. It is translated as CASSLRQGVIGVNIQYF.

The chain employs TRBV10-3 and TRBJ2-7; no firm D call. This CDR3 has 15 residues. Germline assignment: CDR1 ENHRY and CDR2 SYGVKD. The V end was cut by 0 bases, the J end by 2 bases, with 11 bases between. CDR3: CAISESQTLTYEQYF. The CDR3 DNA reads TGTGCCATCAGTGAGTCGCAGACGCTTACCTACGAGCAGTACTTC.

The chain links TRBV20-1 to TRBJ1-2; D is undetermined. Germline CDR1 reads DFQATT; CDR2 reads SNEGSKA (reference sequence). There are 12 residues in the CDR3. The germline V and J ends were trimmed by 6 bases and 5 bases, with 13 bases remaining between them. CDR3 residues: CSASYRGYGYTF. The CDR3 nucleotides are TGCAGTGCCAGCTACAGAGGGTATGGCTACACCTTC.

On this clonotype: One end of the junction varies from germline; a read error may be responsible. The chain has TRBV6-1 and TRBJ1-5; TRBD1 might be the D (6 bases). Per the germline V gene, CDR1 is MNHNS and CDR2 is SASEGT. The CDR3 is 15 residues long. The CDR3 region is CATSEQGGVNQPQHF. The CDR3 coding sequence is TGTGCCACCAGTGAACAGGGAGGGGTGAATCAGCCCCAGCATTTT.

The CDR3 loop is CASSLAGRGYTGELFF. The CDR3 bases are TGTGCCAGCAGCTTAGCGGGCAGGGGGTACACCGGGGAGCTGTTTTTT. J is TRBJ2-2 and V is TRBV7-2; 7 nucleotides match TRBD1. The CDR3 totals 16 residues. J lost 3 bases, V lost 0 bases, and 4 bases had no gene match. Germline V gene data show CDR1 as SGHTA and CDR2 as FQGNSA.

The gene calls are TRBV12-3 or TRBV12-4 and TRBJ2-7; TRBD1 matches 8 bases. The CDR3 consists of 15 residues. V gave up 1 base and J gave up 7 bases; unmatched junction bases: 9. CDR3 DNA sequence: TGTGCCAGCAGTTTAGTTAGACGACAGGGGTTGGAGCAGTACTTC. Translation: CASSLVRRQGLEQYF.

This clonotype has more than one count but fewer than ten. The chain has TRBV27 and TRBJ2-2; D uncertain. The V end was cut by 6 bases, the J end by 4 bases, with 15 bases between. The germline CDR1 and CDR2 sequences are MNHEY and SMNVEV (reference sequence). The CDR3 covers 15 residues. Here the CDR3 DNA reads TGTGCCAGCAGAGGTGTCGCAGGAAGCACCGGGGAGCTGTTTTTT. This codes for CASRGVAGSTGELFF.

This clonotype was seen repeatedly, ten times or more. This sequence joins TRBV18 and TRBJ2-2, with D possibly matching TRBD2 (5 bases). This CDR3 contains 16 residues. Trimming stripped 3 bases from V and 0 bases from J, with 11 bases between. Looked up from germline, CDR1 is KGHSH and CDR2 is LQKENI. In DNA form, the CDR3 reads TGTGCCAGCTCACCTCCGACTACATCGAACACCGGGGAGCTGTTTTTT. Amino acid sequence: CASSPPTTSNTGELFF.

This clonotype was seen a single time. The chain is built from TRBV6-2 or TRBV6-3 and TRBJ2-7; TRBD2 agrees at 7 bases. The CDR3 length is 16 residues. The germline V gene has CDR1 MNHEY and CDR2 SVGEGT. Trimming took 2 bases from V and 5 from J; bases not matched to a gene: 12. The CDR3 reads CASSYLPRDYHDEQYF. In nucleotides, the CDR3 is TGTGCCAGCAGTTACCTCCCCCGGGACTACCACGACGAGCAGTACTTC.